The 10 T cell receptor beta chains in this list originate from one sample, sequenced in a study of blood T cells in healthy people across ages. A sample-barcoded 5' primer and a J-beta primer mix were used in a second PCR of roughly 7 to 11 cycles. TCRdb re-derived calls from the 5' RACE reads in MiXCR, one entry per CDR3 protein. The sample lists about 1.6 million distinct CDR3 sequences, roughly 30% occurring once. The sequencing input was blood. These receptors were taken from a woman aged 25 to 39 in good health.

CDR3 DNA sequence: TGTGCCAGCAGCCAAGGACGAGATGACACTGAAGCTTTCTTT. It encodes CASSQGRDDTEAFF. The J gene is TRBJ1-1, the V gene TRBV7-9; D remains unclear. The germline V and J ends were trimmed by 5 bases and 3 bases, with 13 bases remaining between them. This CDR3 spans 14 amino acids. CDR1 SEHNR and CDR2 FQNEAQ come from the germline V gene (reference sequence). Filled out from reference TRBV7-9 and TRBJ1-1, the complete variable domain reads DTGVSQNPRHKITKRGQNVTFRCDPISEHNRLYWYRQTLGQGPEFLTYFQNEAQLEKSRLLSDRFSAERPKGSFSTLEIQRTEQGDSAMYLCASSQGRDDTEAFFGQGTRLTVV.

This chain joins TRBV15 and TRBJ1-1; D is unclear. Germline V lookup: CDR1 LNHNV, CDR2 YYDKDF (reference sequence). CDR3 length equals 14 residues. V was shortened by 0 bases and J by 6 bases, with 11 bases between the two germline ends. CDR3 region: CATSRDPGRAEAFF. For the CDR3, the DNA is TGTGCCACCAGCAGAGATCCCGGTAGGGCTGAAGCTTTCTTT.

This chain uses TRBV27 with TRBJ2-7; tentative D call: TRBD2 (7 bases). Germline V gene sequence: CDR1 MNHEY, CDR2 SMNVEV (reference sequence). The V gene lost 1 base and the J gene lost 5 bases, with 15 bases spanning the gap. There are 15 residues in the CDR3. The CDR3 here is CASSLWGAGAHEQYF. The CDR3 nucleotides read TGTGCCAGCAGTTTATGGGGGGCGGGAGCCCACGAGCAGTACTTC.

This chain joins TRBV4-1 and TRBJ1-2; D gene unclear. Germline V CDR1 and CDR2: MGHRA, YSYEKL. V lost 0 bases to trimming and J lost 4 bases, with 12 bases between them. There are 15 residues in the CDR3. This CDR3 reads CASSQEGRASYGYTF. The CDR3 DNA sequence: TGCGCCAGCAGCCAAGAGGGCAGAGCTAGCTATGGCTACACCTTC.

This clonotype was counted ten times or more. V and J are TRBV20-1 and TRBJ1-5, with D unclear. The CDR3 runs to 15 residues. Trimming removed 3 bases from V and 1 base from J, with 13 bases in between. The germline V gene encodes CDR1 DFQATT and CDR2 SNEGSKA (reference sequence). The CDR3 bases are TGCAGTGCTAGTAATGGGTTTGGGAGCAATCAGCCCCAGCATTTT. This codes for CSASNGFGSNQPQHF.

There are a few counts of this clonotype. This rearrangement joins TRBV5-1 to TRBJ2-2; D gene ambiguous. The CDR3 loop spans 16 amino acids. Trimming left V 4 bases short and J 0 bases short, with 13 bases between. CDR1 is SGHRS, CDR2 YFSETQ, per germline. CDR3 bases: TGCGCCAGCAGCGTCACAGAAACTTCGAACACCGGGGAGCTGTTTTTT. Its protein product is CASSVTETSNTGELFF.

V usage is TRBV7-9 and J usage is TRBJ2-7, with 9 bases identical to TRBD1. The V segment lost 1 base and the J segment 5 bases; nucleotides outside the gene matches: 6. CDR1 is SEHNR, CDR2 FQNEAQ, per germline (reference sequence). The CDR3 spans 15 residues. CDR3 loop: CASSLDRTGDHEQYF. CDR3 nucleotides: TGTGCCAGCAGCTTAGATCGGACAGGGGACCACGAGCAGTACTTC.

J is TRBJ2-7 and V is TRBV20-1, with D possibly being TRBD2 (5 bases). Germline CDR1 reads DFQATT; CDR2 reads SNEGSKA (reference sequence). Trimming took 6 bases from V and 2 from J, leaving 17 bases between them. This CDR3 comprises 14 residues. The CDR3 region is CSAGSWSGTYEQYF. CDR3 DNA sequence: TGCAGTGCGGGCAGCTGGTCGGGAACCTACGAGCAGTACTTC.

This clonotype was counted at least ten times. In nucleotides, the CDR3 is TGCAGTGCTAGTGCCAAACAGGGGAACACCTTC. This sequence encodes CSASAKQGNTF. The V and J genes are TRBV20-1 and TRBJ1-2; 7 nucleotides line up with TRBD1. The V gene end was trimmed by 3 bases and the J gene end by 12 bases; junction bases not matched to a gene: 7. CDR3 length: 11 amino acids. Germline V CDR1 and CDR2: DFQATT, SNEGSKA (reference sequence).

The V gene is TRBV6-2 or TRBV6-3, the J gene TRBJ1-1; D is unclear. The CDR3 length is 15 residues. The germline V gene has CDR1 MNHEY and CDR2 SVGEGT. V was shortened by 6 bases and J by 3 bases, with 17 bases between the two germline ends. In nucleotides, the CDR3 is TGTGCCAGCAGAAACCCAGGAGGGCCGGACACTGAAGCTTTCTTT. Translated, it gives CASRNPGGPDTEAFF.